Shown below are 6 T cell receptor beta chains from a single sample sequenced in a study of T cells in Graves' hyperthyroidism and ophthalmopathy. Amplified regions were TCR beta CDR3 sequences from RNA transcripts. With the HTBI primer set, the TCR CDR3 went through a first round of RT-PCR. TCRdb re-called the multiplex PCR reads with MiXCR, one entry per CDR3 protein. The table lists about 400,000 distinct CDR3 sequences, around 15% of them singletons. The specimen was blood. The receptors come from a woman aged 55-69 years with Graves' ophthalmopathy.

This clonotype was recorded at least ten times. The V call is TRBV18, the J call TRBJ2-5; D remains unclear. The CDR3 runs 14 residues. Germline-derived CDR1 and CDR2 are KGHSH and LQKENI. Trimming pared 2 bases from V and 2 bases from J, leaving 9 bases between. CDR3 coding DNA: TGTGCCAGCTCACCAATCGGCAAGCAAGAGACCCAGTACTTC. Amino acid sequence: CASSPIGKQETQYF.

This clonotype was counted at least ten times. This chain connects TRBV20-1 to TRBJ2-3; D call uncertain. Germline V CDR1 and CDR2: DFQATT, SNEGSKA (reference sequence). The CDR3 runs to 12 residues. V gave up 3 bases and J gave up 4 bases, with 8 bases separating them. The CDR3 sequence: CSASLRADTQYF. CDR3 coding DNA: TGCAGTGCTAGTTTGCGCGCAGATACGCAGTATTTT.

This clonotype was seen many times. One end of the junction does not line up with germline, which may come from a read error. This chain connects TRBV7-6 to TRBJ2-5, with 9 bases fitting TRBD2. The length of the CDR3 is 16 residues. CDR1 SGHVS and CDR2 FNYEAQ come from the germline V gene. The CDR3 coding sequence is TGTGCCAGCAGCTTAGCCGTGCGGGAGGGCCGGGAGACCCAGTGCTTC. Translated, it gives CASSLAVREGRETQCF. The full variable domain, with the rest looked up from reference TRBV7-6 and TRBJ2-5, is GAGVSQSPRYKVTKRGQDVALRCDPISGHVSLYWYRQALGQGPEFLTYFNYEAQQDKSGLPNDRFSAERPEGSISTLTIQRTEQRDSAMYRCASSLAVREGRETQCFGPGTRLLVL.

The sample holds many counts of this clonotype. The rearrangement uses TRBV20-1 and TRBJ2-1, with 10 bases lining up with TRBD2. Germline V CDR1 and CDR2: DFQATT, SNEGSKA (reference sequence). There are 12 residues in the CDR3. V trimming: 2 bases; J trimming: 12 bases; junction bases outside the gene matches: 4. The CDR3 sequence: CSARSSGSGQFF. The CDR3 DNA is TGCAGTGCTAGATCTAGCGGGAGCGGGCAGTTCTTC.

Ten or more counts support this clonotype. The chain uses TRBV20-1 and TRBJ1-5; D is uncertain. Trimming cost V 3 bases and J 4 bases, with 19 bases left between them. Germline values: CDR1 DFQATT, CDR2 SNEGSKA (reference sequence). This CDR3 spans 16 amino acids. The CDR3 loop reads CSARARLGVGNQPQHF. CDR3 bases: TGCAGTGCTAGGGCTAGGCTCGGGGTGGGAAATCAGCCCCAGCATTTT.

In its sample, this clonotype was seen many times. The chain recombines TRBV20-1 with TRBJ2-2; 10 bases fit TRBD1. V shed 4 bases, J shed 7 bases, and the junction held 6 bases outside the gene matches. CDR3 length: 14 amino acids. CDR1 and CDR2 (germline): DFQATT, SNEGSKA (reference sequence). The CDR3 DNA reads TGCAGTGCTACACAGGGGACAGGGGTCGGGGAGCTGTTTTTT. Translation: CSATQGTGVGELFF.